One and the same sample provided the 6 T cell receptor beta chains below, sequenced in a study of early T cells in non-severe SARS-CoV-2 infection. TCRdb ran MiXCR on the 5' RACE reads and lists one entry per CDR3 protein. The sample shows about 61,000 distinct CDR3 sequences, about 11% of them seen only once. The specimen comprised whole blood, sampled at baseline. These receptors all stem from an adult who was a healthcare worker with PCR-confirmed SARS-CoV-2 infection or an uninfected control (not recorded which). The donor label of this sample is uncertain.

V is TRBV7-9 and J is TRBJ2-1; TRBD1 matches at 12 bases. The CDR3 spans 15 residues. Trimming took 5 bases from V and 8 from J; bases not matched to a gene: 7. Germline V gene sequence: CDR1 SEHNR, CDR2 FQNEAQ (reference sequence). This chain's CDR3 is CASSLGDRGLDEQFF. DNA for the CDR3: TGTGCCAGCAGCCTCGGGGACAGGGGGCTCGATGAGCAGTTCTTC.

V is TRBV6-2 or TRBV6-3 and J is TRBJ2-7; 8 bases fit TRBD1. Germline lookup yields CDR1 MNHEY and CDR2 SVGEGT. V dropped 9 bases and J dropped 3; count of bases not matched to a gene: 7. This CDR3 region has 13 residues. The CDR3 coding sequence is TGTGCCAGTTCAAGAGACAGGGGCTACGAGCAGTACGTC. It translates to CASSRDRGYEQYV.

This clonotype was counted between two and nine times. The V and J genes are TRBV7-8 and TRBJ2-1; D unresolved. Germline lookup yields CDR1 SGHVS and CDR2 FQNEAQ. The CDR3 is 13 amino acids. Trimming took 1 base from V and 11 from J, leaving 12 bases between them. CDR3 coding DNA: TGTGCCAGCAGCTTAGAGACCAGGTCTAAGCAGTTCTTC. Translated, it gives CASSLETRSKQFF.

In this sample, this clonotype turned up many times. This chain connects TRBV20-1 to TRBJ1-1, with D perhaps matching TRBD1 (6 bases). V was clipped by 2 bases and J by 0 bases, with 10 bases between them. Germline V gene sequence: CDR1 DFQATT, CDR2 SNEGSKA (reference sequence). CDR3 length equals 14 residues. CDR3 in DNA: TGCAGTGCTAGACCGTCAGGGGTGAACACTGAAGCTTTCTTT. Protein product: CSARPSGVNTEAFF.

This clonotype has a count of ten or more. The rearrangement joins TRBV6-1 to TRBJ1-5, with TRBD1 matching over 8 bases. The CDR3 consists of 13 residues. CDR1 is MNHNS, CDR2 SASEGT, per germline. Germline trimming cut 8 bases from V and 4 bases from J; bases unmatched to any gene: 4. CDR3 region: CASFGTGNQPQHF. CDR3 nucleotides: TGTGCCAGCTTCGGGACAGGTAATCAGCCCCAGCATTTT.

The rearrangement links TRBV5-6 to TRBJ2-2; D is unresolved. V was clipped by 0 bases and J by 0 bases, with 9 bases between them. CDR3 size: 16 residues. CDR1 SGHDT and CDR2 YYEEEE come from the germline V gene. CDR3 nucleotides: TGTGCCAGCAGCTTGGTCCCGGGTTCGAACACCGGGGAGCTGTTTTTT. Translated: CASSLVPGSNTGELFF.